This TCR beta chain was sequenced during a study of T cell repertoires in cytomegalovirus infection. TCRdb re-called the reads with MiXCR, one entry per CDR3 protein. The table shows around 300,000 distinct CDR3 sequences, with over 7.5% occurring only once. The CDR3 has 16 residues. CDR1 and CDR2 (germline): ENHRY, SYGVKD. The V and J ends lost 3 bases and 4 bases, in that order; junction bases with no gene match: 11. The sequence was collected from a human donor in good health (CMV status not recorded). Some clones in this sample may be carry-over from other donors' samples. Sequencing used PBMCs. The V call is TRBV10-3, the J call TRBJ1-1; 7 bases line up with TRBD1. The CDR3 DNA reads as TGTGCCATCAGTGAAGGCGGGACAGCCGGGGTCACTGAAGCTTTCTTT. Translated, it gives CAISEGGTAGVTEAFF.